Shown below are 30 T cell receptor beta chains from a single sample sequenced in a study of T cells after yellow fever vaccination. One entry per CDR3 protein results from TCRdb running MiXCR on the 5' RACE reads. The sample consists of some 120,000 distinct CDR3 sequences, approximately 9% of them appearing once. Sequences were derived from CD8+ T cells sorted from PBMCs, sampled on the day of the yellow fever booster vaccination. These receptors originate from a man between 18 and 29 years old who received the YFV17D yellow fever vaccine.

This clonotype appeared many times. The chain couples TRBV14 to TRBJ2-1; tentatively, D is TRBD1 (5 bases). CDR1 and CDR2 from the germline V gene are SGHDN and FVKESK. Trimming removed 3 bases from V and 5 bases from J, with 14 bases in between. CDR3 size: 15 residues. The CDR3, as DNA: TGTGCCAGCAGCCAGACAGTACTCTATAACAATGAGCAGTTCTTC. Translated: CASSQTVLYNNEQFF.

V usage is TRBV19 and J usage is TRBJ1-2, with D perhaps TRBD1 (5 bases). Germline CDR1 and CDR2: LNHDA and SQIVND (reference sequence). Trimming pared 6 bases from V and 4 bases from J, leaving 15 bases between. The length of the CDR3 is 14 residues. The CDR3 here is CASSAGLGGYGYTF. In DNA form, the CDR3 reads TGTGCCAGTAGCGCAGGGCTTGGGGGCTATGGCTACACCTTC.

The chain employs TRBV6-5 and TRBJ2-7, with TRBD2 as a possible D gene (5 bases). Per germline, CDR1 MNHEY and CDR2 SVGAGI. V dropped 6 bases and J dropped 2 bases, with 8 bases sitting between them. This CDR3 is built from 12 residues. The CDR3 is CASRSGTYEQYF. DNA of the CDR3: TGTGCCAGCAGATCGGGGACCTACGAGCAGTACTTC.

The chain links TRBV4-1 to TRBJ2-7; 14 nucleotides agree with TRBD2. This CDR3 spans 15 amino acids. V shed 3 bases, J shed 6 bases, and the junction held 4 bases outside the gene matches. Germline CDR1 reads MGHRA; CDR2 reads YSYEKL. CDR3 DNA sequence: TGCGCCAGCAGCCAGGGGACTAGCGGGGGATTCGAGCAGTACGTC. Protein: CASSQGTSGGFEQYV.

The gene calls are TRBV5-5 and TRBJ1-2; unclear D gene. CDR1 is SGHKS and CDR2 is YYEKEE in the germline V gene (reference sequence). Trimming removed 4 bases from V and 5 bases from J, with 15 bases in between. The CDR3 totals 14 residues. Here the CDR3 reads CASSPWREAYGYTF. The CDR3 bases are TGTGCCAGCAGCCCATGGAGGGAGGCTTATGGCTACACCTTC.

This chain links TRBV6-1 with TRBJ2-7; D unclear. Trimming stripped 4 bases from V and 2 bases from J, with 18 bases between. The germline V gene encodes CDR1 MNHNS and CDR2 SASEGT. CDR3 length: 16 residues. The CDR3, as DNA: TGTGCCAGCAGTGCTGACGAAAACCTTATCGCCTACGAGCAGTACTTC. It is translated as CASSADENLIAYEQYF.

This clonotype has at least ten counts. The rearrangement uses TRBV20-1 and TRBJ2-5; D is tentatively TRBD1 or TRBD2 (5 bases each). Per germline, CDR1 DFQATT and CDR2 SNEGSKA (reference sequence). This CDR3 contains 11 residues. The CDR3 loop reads CSAIWGETQYF. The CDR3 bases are TGCAGCGCCATCTGGGGGGAGACCCAGTACTTC.

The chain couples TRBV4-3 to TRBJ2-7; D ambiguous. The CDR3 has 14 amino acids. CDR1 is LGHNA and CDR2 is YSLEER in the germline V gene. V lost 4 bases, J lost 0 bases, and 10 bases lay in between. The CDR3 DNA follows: TGCGCCAGCAGCCGCTTTGAGAGCTCCTACGAGCAGTACTTC. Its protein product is CASSRFESSYEQYF.

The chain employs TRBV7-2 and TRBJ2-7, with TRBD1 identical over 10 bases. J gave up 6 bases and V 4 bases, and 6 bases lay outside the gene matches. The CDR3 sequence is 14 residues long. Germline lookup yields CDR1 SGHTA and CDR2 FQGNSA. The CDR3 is CASSSPGTGVEQYF. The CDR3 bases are TGTGCCAGCAGCTCCCCAGGGACAGGGGTCGAGCAGTACTTC.

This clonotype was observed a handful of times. The CDR3 sequence: CASSPSRRSYNEQFF. CDR3 sequence (DNA): TGTGCCAGCAGCCCTAGCAGGAGGTCCTACAATGAGCAGTTCTTC. The chain combines TRBV7-9 with TRBJ2-1, with a weak D call TRBD2 (5 bases). Trimming shortened V by 5 bases and J by 1 base, and 12 bases separated the two germline ends. Germline V gene data show CDR1 as SEHNR and CDR2 as FQNEAQ (reference sequence). The CDR3 totals 15 residues.

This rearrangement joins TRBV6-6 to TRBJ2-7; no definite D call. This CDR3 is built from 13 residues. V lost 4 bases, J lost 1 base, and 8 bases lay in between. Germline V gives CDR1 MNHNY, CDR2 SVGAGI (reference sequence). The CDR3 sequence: CASSFGFSYEQYF. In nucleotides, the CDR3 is TGTGCCAGCAGTTTTGGGTTTTCCTACGAGCAGTACTTC.

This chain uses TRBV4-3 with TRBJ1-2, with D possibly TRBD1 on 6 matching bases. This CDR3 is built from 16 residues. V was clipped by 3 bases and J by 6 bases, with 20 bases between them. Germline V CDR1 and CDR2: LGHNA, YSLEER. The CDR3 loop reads CASSHLHLRGGHGYTF. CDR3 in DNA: TGCGCCAGCAGCCACCTACACCTCCGCGGGGGGCATGGCTACACCTTC.

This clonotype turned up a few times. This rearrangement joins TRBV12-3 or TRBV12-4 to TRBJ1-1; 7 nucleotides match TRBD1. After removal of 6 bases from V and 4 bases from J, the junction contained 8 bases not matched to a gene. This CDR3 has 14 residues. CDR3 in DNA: TGTGCCAGCAGCGAAGACAGGGAGAGCACTGAAGCTTTCTTT. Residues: CASSEDRESTEAFF.

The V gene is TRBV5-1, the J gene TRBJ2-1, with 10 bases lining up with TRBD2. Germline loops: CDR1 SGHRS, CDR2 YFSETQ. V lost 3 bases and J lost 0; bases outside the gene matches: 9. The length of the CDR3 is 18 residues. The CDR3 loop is CASSWGLAGAFSYNEQFF. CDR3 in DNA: TGCGCCAGCAGCTGGGGGCTAGCGGGGGCCTTCTCCTACAATGAGCAGTTCTTC.

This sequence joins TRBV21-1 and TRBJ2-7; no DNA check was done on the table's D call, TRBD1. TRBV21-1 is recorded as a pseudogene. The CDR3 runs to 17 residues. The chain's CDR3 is CASSKVSPTGPSYEQYV. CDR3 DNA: TGTGCCAGCAGCAAAGTGTCCCCGACAGGGCCGTCCTACGAGCAGTACGTC.

Here the CDR3 reads CASSPVIRNTIYF. For the CDR3, the DNA is TGTGCCAGCAGTCCAGTTATAAGAAACACCATATATTTT. The chain combines TRBV28 with TRBJ1-3; D unclear. This CDR3 is built from 13 residues. Trimming left V 5 bases short and J 5 bases short, with 10 bases between. Per the germline V gene, CDR1 is MDHEN and CDR2 is SYDVKM.

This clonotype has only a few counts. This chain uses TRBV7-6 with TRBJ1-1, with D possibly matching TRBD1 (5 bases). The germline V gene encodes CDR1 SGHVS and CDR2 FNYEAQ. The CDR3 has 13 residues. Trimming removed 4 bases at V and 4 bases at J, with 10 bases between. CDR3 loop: CASSWWGFTEAFF. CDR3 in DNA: TGTGCCAGCAGCTGGTGGGGGTTCACTGAAGCTTTCTTT.

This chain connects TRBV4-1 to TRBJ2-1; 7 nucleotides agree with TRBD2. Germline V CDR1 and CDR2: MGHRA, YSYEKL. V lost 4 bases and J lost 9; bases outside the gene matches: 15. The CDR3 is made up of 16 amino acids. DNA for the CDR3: TGCGCCAGCAGCCCCTCTTTAGTTAGCGGGCACGTTGAGCAGTTCTTC. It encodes CASSPSLVSGHVEQFF.

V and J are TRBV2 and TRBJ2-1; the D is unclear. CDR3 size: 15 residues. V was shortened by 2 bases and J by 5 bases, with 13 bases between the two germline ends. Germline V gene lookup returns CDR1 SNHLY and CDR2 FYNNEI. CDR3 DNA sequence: TGTGCCAGCAGTGAAATTTCGCTGACGAACAATGAGCAGTTCTTC. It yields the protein CASSEISLTNNEQFF.

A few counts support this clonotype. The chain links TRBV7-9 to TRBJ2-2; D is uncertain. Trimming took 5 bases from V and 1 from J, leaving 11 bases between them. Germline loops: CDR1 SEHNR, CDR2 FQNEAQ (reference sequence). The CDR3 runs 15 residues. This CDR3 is CASSLVRRNTGELFF. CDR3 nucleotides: TGTGCCAGCAGCCTCGTGAGGCGGAACACCGGGGAGCTGTTTTTT.

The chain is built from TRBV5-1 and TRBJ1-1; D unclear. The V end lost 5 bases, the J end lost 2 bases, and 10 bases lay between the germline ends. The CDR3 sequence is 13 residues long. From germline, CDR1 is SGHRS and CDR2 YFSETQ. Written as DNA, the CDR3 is TGCGCCAGCAGAAAGGAGGGCAACACTGAAGCTTTCTTT. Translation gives CASRKEGNTEAFF.

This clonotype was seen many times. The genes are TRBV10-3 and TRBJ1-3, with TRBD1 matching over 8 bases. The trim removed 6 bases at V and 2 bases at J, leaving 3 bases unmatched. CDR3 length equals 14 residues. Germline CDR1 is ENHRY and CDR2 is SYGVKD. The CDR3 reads CAIRSTGAGNTIYF. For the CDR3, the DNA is TGTGCCATCAGGTCGACAGGGGCTGGAAACACCATATATTTT.

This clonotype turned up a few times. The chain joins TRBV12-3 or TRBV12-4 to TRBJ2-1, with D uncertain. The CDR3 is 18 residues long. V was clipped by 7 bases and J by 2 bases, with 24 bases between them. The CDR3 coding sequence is TGTGCCAGCACCCCCCGGTCCAGCCGACCCGGTCCCTACAATGAGCAGTTCTTC. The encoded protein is CASTPRSSRPGPYNEQFF.

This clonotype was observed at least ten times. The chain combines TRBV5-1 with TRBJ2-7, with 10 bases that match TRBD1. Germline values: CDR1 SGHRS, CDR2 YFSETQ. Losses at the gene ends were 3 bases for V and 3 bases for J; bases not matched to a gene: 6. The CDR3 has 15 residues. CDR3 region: CASSSPGQGYYEQYF. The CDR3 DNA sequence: TGCGCCAGCAGCTCACCGGGACAGGGGTACTACGAGCAGTACTTC.

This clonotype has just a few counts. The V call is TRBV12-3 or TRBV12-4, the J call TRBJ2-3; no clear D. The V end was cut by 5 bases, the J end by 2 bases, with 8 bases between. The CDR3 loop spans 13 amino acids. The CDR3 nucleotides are TGTGCCAGCAGTGTGAGCGCCACAGATACGCAGTATTTT. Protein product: CASSVSATDTQYF.

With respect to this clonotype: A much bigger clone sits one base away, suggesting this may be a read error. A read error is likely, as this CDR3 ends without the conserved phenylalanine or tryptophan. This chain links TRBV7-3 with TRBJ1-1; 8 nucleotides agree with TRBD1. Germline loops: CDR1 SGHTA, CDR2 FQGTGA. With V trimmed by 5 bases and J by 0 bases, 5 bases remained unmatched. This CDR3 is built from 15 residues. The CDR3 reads CASSLGQGMNTEAFI. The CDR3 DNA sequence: TGTGCCAGCAGCCTCGGACAGGGCATGAACACTGAAGCTTTCATT.

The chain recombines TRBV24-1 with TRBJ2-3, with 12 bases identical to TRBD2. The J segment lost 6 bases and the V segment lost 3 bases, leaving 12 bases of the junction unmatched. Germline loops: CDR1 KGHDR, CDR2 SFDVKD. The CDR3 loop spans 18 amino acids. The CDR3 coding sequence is TGTGCCACCAGTGATGTGTCTAGCGGGGGGGATTTGATGGATACGCAGTATTTT. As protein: CATSDVSSGGDLMDTQYF.

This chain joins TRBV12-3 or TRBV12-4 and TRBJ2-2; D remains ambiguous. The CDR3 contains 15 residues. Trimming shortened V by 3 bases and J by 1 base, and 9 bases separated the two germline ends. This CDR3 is CASSFSELNTGELFF. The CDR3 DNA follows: TGTGCCAGCAGTTTTAGTGAGTTGAACACCGGGGAGCTGTTTTTT.

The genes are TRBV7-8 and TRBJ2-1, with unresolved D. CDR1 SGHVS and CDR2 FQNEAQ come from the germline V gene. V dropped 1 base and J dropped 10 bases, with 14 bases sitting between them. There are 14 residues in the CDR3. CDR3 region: CASSLGISAAEQFF. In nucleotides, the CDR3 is TGTGCCAGCAGCTTAGGTATATCGGCAGCAGAGCAGTTCTTC.

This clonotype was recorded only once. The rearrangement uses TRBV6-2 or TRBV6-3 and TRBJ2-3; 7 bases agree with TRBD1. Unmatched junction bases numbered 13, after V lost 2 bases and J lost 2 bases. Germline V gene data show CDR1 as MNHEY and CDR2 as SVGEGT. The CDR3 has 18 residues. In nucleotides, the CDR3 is TGTGCCAGCAGTTACAACCGAGACAGGGACGGGTACACAGATACGCAGTATTTT. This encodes CASSYNRDRDGYTDTQYF.